These 10 T cell receptor beta chains were sequenced from one sample in a study of cytomegalovirus exposure and HLA in healthy donors. PCR primers comprised 60 Vbeta and 13 Jbeta primers. Libraries were prepared by immunoSEQ multiplex PCR; TCRdb keeps only in-frame clonotypes and omits some of them. The sample has 70,000 to 100,000 clones, 80% seen once; the top ten hold less than 40%. Material: PBMCs. The receptors derive from a man in his fifties in good health and CMV-seropositive.

This clone was observed a few times. This rearrangement joins TRBV25-1 to TRBJ1-2, with 9 nucleotides matching TRBD1. The germline gives CDR1 MGHDK, CDR2 SYGVNS. The J segment lost 5 bases and the V segment lost 4 bases, leaving 11 bases of the junction unmatched. This CDR3 comprises 16 residues. DNA of the CDR3: TGTGCCAGCAGTGCCCCCCCGGGACAGGGATTTTATGGCTACACCTTC. It encodes CASSAPPGQGFYGYTF.

With regard to this clone: Compared with germline, one end of the junction differs, possibly owing to a read error. The J gene is TRBJ2-4, the V gene TRBV5-1, with 9 bases fitting TRBD2. The CDR3 totals 18 residues. Germline V gene lookup returns CDR1 SGHRS and CDR2 YFSETQ. The chain's CDR3 is CASSNYSTSGLAKNSQYF. The DNA of the CDR3 is TGCGCCAGCAGCAACTATTCGACTAGCGGTCTAGCCAAAAACAGTCAGTACTTC.

This clone came up once. The rearrangement joins TRBV13 to TRBJ1-2; TRBD1 aligns across 8 bases. Germline trimming cut 3 bases from V and 3 bases from J; bases unmatched to any gene: 12. Germline V gene lookup returns CDR1 PRHDT and CDR2 FYEKMQ (reference sequence). The CDR3 sequence is 17 residues long. CDR3 protein: CASSFGQGTPTDYGYTF. The CDR3 coding sequence is TGTGCCAGCAGCTTTGGACAGGGTACCCCCACGGACTATGGCTACACCTTC.

The V call is TRBV4-3, the J call TRBJ1-4, with D unresolved. The CDR3 extends over 16 amino acids. V lost 0 bases and J lost 8, with 16 bases in between. The germline gives CDR1 LGHNA, CDR2 YSLEER. For the CDR3, the DNA is TGCGCCAGCAGCCAAGATTCTCGGTATATGAGGGAAAAACTGTTTTTT. Translation: CASSQDSRYMREKLFF.

The chain couples TRBV30 to TRBJ2-7, with D possibly being TRBD1 (5 bases). The CDR3 contains 13 residues. Germline-derived CDR1 and CDR2 are GTSNPN and SVGIG (reference sequence). Trimming removed 3 bases from V and 4 bases from J, with 13 bases in between. CDR3 DNA sequence: TGTGCCTGGAGGCAGGGCGCGAGGTACGAGCAGTACTTC. This sequence encodes CAWRQGARYEQYF.

The chain has TRBV12-5 and TRBJ2-7, with D perhaps TRBD2 (6 bases). Trimming removed 5 bases from V and 4 bases from J, with 12 bases in between. The V gene's germline CDR1 is LGHNT and CDR2 FRNRAP. The CDR3 runs 13 residues. The CDR3 spells CASGRDLQYEQYF. The CDR3 bases are TGTGCTAGTGGTCGGGACTTACAATACGAGCAGTACTTC.

The chain is built from TRBV5-1 and TRBJ1-2; D might be TRBD1 (5 bases). The V gene lost 0 bases and the J gene lost 4 bases, with 16 bases spanning the gap. CDR1 SGHRS and CDR2 YFSETQ come from the germline V gene. The CDR3 consists of 16 residues. DNA for the CDR3: TGCGCCAGCAGCTTGGTGACGCGTCCGGGGGGCTATGGCTACACCTTC. It is translated as CASSLVTRPGGYGYTF.

V gene TRBV27 combines with J gene TRBJ2-1, with a weak D call TRBD2 (5 bases). V was pared by 6 bases and J by 5 bases, with 14 bases between. Germline V lookup: CDR1 MNHEY, CDR2 SMNVEV (reference sequence). CDR3 length equals 14 residues. This CDR3 reads CASSPRDPNNEQFF. Here the CDR3 DNA reads TGTGCCAGCAGCCCCCGGGATCCCAACAATGAGCAGTTCTTC.

V and J are TRBV27 and TRBJ2-5, with a tentative D call TRBD2 (6 bases). Per germline, CDR1 MNHEY and CDR2 SMNVEV (reference sequence). The CDR3 contains 14 residues. V lost 2 bases and J 4 bases, leaving 11 bases between the germline ends. CDR3 sequence: CASSLAGPGETQYF. The CDR3 nucleotides are TGTGCCAGCAGTTTAGCGGGGCCGGGAGAGACCCAGTACTTC.

This clone was detected only a few times. The J gene is TRBJ2-7, the V gene TRBV2, with 9 bases fitting TRBD2. The V segment lost 6 bases and the J segment 4 bases; nucleotides outside the gene matches: 4. This CDR3 is built from 13 residues. Germline values: CDR1 SNHLY, CDR2 FYNNEI. This CDR3 reads CASRGTSSYEQYF. Here the CDR3 DNA reads TGTGCCAGCAGGGGGACTAGCAGTTACGAGCAGTACTTC.